Below are 29 T cell receptor beta chains sequenced from a single sample in a study of cytomegalovirus exposure and HLA in healthy donors. A multiplex PCR was run with 60 Vbeta primers and 13 Jbeta primers. Clones were read by immunoSEQ multiplex PCR, and TCRdb kept only the in-frame ones, dropping some. In the table there are some 180,000 clones, about 81% of which are singletons. The sample comprised PBMCs. The receptors were sampled from a man aged 35 to 55 in good health and CMV-seronegative.

The chain links TRBV7-2 to TRBJ2-7; D not resolved. V dropped 1 base and J dropped 6 bases, with 10 bases sitting between them. Germline V gene sequence: CDR1 SGHTA, CDR2 FQGNSA. CDR3 length: 13 amino acids. The CDR3 DNA follows: TGTGCCAGCAGCTTAGATGGCATGGCCGAGCAGTACTTC. Protein sequence: CASSLDGMAEQYF.

The chain recombines TRBV5-1 with TRBJ1-2, with 11 bases aligning to TRBD1. The CDR3 is made up of 14 amino acids. V lost 5 bases to trimming and J lost 7 bases; unmatched junction nucleotides: 7. CDR1 SGHRS and CDR2 YFSETQ come from the germline V gene. The CDR3 DNA reads as TGCGCCAGCAGGCTGACCGGGACAGGGGGTGGCTACACCTTC. This gives the protein CASRLTGTGGGYTF. Using reference TRBV5-1 and TRBJ1-2 for the parts outside the CDR3, the full variable domain is KAGVTQTPRYLIKTRGQQVTLSCSPISGHRSVSWYQQTPGQGLQFLFEYFSETQRNKGNFPGRFSGRQFSNSRSEMNVSTLELGDSALYLCASRLTGTGGGYTFGSGTRLTVV.

This chain uses TRBV5-4 with TRBJ2-1, with 13 positions matching TRBD2. Germline loops: CDR1 SGHNT, CDR2 YYREEE (reference sequence). J was trimmed by 7 bases and V by 3 bases; bases with no gene match: 4. The CDR3 has 15 residues. The CDR3 nucleotides are TGTGCCAGCAGCTCCGGGACTAGCGGGGAAAATGAGCAGTTCTTC. This encodes CASSSGTSGENEQFF.

The rearrangement uses TRBV29-1 and TRBJ1-2, with 10 positions matching TRBD1. The V gene end was trimmed by 3 bases and the J gene end by 5 bases; junction bases not matched to a gene: 18. The CDR3 runs 18 residues. Germline-derived CDR1 and CDR2 are SQVTM and ANQGSEA. CDR3 protein: CSVDFSVGQGGPLYGYTF. CDR3 DNA sequence: TGCAGCGTTGATTTTTCGGTAGGACAGGGGGGCCCGCTGTATGGCTACACCTTC.

The genes are TRBV27 and TRBJ1-2, with 7 bases matching TRBD1. CDR3 length: 17 residues. V lost 2 bases to trimming and J lost 3 bases; unmatched junction nucleotides: 12. Germline CDR1 MNHEY, CDR2 SMNVEV (reference sequence). The chain's CDR3 is CASSLGRRGRLDYGYTF. The CDR3 DNA follows: TGTGCCAGCAGTTTAGGAAGGAGGGGGCGCCTAGACTATGGCTACACCTTC.

This clone was counted a few times. The chain employs TRBV19 and TRBJ1-2, with 9 bases fitting TRBD1. Germline V CDR1 and CDR2: LNHDA, SQIVND (reference sequence). The CDR3 is 14 amino acids. The V gene end was trimmed by 6 bases and the J gene end by 4 bases; junction bases not matched to a gene: 6. CDR3 nucleotide sequence: TGTGCCAGTAGGTCCGGGACAGGGACCTATGGCTACACCTTC. Translating gives CASRSGTGTYGYTF. Full variable domain (rest looked up from reference TRBV19 and TRBJ1-2): DGGITQSPKYLFRKEGQNVTLSCEQNLNHDAMYWYRQDPGQGLRLIYYSQIVNDFQKGDIAEGYSVSREKKESFPLTVTSAQKNPTAFYLCASRSGTGTYGYTFGSGTRLTVV.

The chain carries TRBV28 and TRBJ1-2; 7 positions agree with TRBD1. Germline V gene sequence: CDR1 MDHEN, CDR2 SYDVKM. This CDR3 is built from 16 residues. Trimming removed 4 bases from V and 4 bases from J; junction bases left unmatched: 12. The CDR3 region is CASSSGTVGFGYGYTF. CDR3 bases: TGTGCCAGCAGTTCCGGGACAGTTGGATTCGGCTATGGCTACACCTTC.

The rearrangement uses TRBV18 and TRBJ2-5, with D perhaps TRBD1 (6 bases). The germline V gene encodes CDR1 KGHSH and CDR2 LQKENI. V dropped 5 bases and J dropped 3 bases, with 10 bases sitting between them. This CDR3 is 13 amino acids long. In DNA form, the CDR3 reads TGTGCCAGCTCATTGGGACAAAAAGAGACCCAGTACTTC. Translating it yields CASSLGQKETQYF.

This clone has only a few counts. This chain joins TRBV5-1 and TRBJ2-3; D is ambiguous. Trimming shortened V by 0 bases and J by 0 bases, and 11 bases separated the two germline ends. CDR1 is SGHRS and CDR2 is YFSETQ in the germline V gene. This CDR3 spans 16 amino acids. The CDR3 here is CASSLVRVSSTDTQYF. The CDR3 nucleotides read TGCGCCAGCAGCTTGGTACGGGTATCTAGCACAGATACGCAGTATTTT.

The genes are TRBV4-1 and TRBJ2-1; 10 bases align to TRBD2. Per the germline V gene, CDR1 is MGHRA and CDR2 is YSYEKL. The CDR3 is 16 residues long. V lost 2 bases and J lost 8; bases outside the gene matches: 9. CDR3 sequence: CASSQIPSGSGDEQFF. The CDR3 DNA sequence: TGCGCCAGCAGCCAAATCCCTAGCGGGAGTGGAGATGAGCAGTTCTTC.

This chain joins TRBV5-5 and TRBJ2-1, with 8 positions matching TRBD1. This CDR3 contains 16 residues. Germline V gene data show CDR1 as SGHKS and CDR2 as YYEKEE (reference sequence). Germline trimming cut 2 bases from V and 6 bases from J; bases unmatched to any gene: 10. The CDR3 sequence: CASSFSLTGGSNEQFF. The CDR3 coding sequence is TGTGCCAGCAGCTTCTCATTAACAGGGGGGTCCAATGAGCAGTTCTTC.

The chain combines TRBV18 with TRBJ2-1; 14 bases fit TRBD2. Germline CDR1 is KGHSH and CDR2 is LQKENI. CDR3 size: 17 residues. J was trimmed by 7 bases and V by 0 bases; bases with no gene match: 5. The CDR3: CASSPPSGLAGVNEQFF. In nucleotides, the CDR3 is TGTGCCAGCTCACCACCTTCGGGACTAGCGGGAGTGAATGAGCAGTTCTTC.

The chain couples TRBV28 to TRBJ1-4; TRBD1 aligns across 7 bases. Per the germline V gene, CDR1 is MDHEN and CDR2 is SYDVKM. The CDR3 consists of 16 residues. J gave up 4 bases and V 6 bases, and 11 bases lay outside the gene matches. CDR3 protein: CASRSDRDWGNEKLFF. For the CDR3, the DNA is TGTGCCAGCAGAAGCGACAGGGATTGGGGTAATGAAAAACTGTTTTTT.

The chain joins TRBV28 to TRBJ1-5, with TRBD1 matching over 7 bases. Germline V gives CDR1 MDHEN, CDR2 SYDVKM. V was clipped by 5 bases and J by 7 bases; unmatched bases: 8. CDR3 size: 14 residues. CDR3 region: CASSNRQGIQPQHF. CDR3 nucleotide sequence: TGTGCCAGCAGTAACAGACAGGGAATACAGCCCCAGCATTTT.

The chain employs TRBV5-8 and TRBJ1-1; D remains unclear. Germline loops: CDR1 SGHTS, CDR2 YDEGEE. The V gene lost 3 bases and the J gene lost 1 base, with 10 bases spanning the gap. CDR3 length: 14 amino acids. CDR3 DNA sequence: TGTGCCAGCAGCTCCGTAAGAGGGAACACTGAAGCTTTCTTT. It encodes CASSSVRGNTEAFF.

The gene calls are TRBV2 and TRBJ2-3; 7 nucleotides align to TRBD2. In germline, CDR1 is SNHLY, CDR2 FYNNEI. This CDR3 contains 14 residues. J gave up 0 bases and V 10 bases, and 7 bases lay outside the gene matches. Here the CDR3 reads CATLLAVSTDTQYF. The CDR3 DNA sequence: TGTGCCACACTCCTAGCGGTTAGCACAGATACGCAGTATTTT.

The chain is built from TRBV4-3 and TRBJ2-7; D is perhaps TRBD1 (5 bases). Germline V gene sequence: CDR1 LGHNA, CDR2 YSLEER. The CDR3 loop spans 14 amino acids. Between the trimmed V and J ends, which lost 0 bases and 2 bases, there was a span of 8 bases. DNA of the CDR3: TGCGCCAGCAGCCAAGAATCAGGGACCTACGAGCAGTACTTC. Amino acid sequence: CASSQESGTYEQYF.

The rearrangement uses TRBV18 and TRBJ1-1, with a tentative D call TRBD1 (6 bases). Trimming took 5 bases from V and 0 from J, leaving 10 bases between them. CDR1 KGHSH and CDR2 LQKENI come from the germline V gene. The CDR3 covers 14 residues. The CDR3 reads CASSSDSMNTEAFF. CDR3 sequence (DNA): TGTGCCAGCTCATCGGACAGCATGAACACTGAAGCTTTCTTT.

This clone was observed a handful of times. The chain uses TRBV25-1 and TRBJ1-3, with D perhaps TRBD1 (5 bases). This CDR3 is 13 amino acids long. V lost 6 bases and J lost 4, with 10 bases in between. Germline V gene lookup returns CDR1 MGHDK and CDR2 SYGVNS. CDR3 sequence reads: CASSRVSGNTIYF. The CDR3 nucleotides are TGTGCCAGCAGCAGGGTTTCCGGAAACACCATATATTTT. The whole variable domain, remainder taken from reference TRBV25-1 and TRBJ1-3, is EADIYQTPRYLVIGTGKKITLECSQTMGHDKMYWYQQDPGMELHLIHYSYGVNSTEKGDLSSESTVSRIRTEHFPLTLESARPSHTSQYLCASSRVSGNTIYFGEGSWLTVV.

J is TRBJ1-2 and V is TRBV4-3, with D possibly TRBD1 on 5 matching bases. Trimming pared 0 bases from V and 7 bases from J, leaving 9 bases between. The length of the CDR3 is 13 residues. Germline V gene sequence: CDR1 LGHNA, CDR2 YSLEER. In nucleotides, the CDR3 is TGCGCCAGCAGCCAAGATCACGGGGGTGGCTACACCTTC. This gives the protein CASSQDHGGGYTF.

This chain connects TRBV7-8 to TRBJ2-7, with D tentatively TRBD1 (6 bases). Looked up from germline, CDR1 is SGHVS and CDR2 is FQNEAQ. The ends were cut back, 2 bases at V and 4 bases at J, with 15 bases in the middle. The CDR3 has 15 residues. CDR3 region: CASSLLAGGLYEQYF. In nucleotides, the CDR3 is TGTGCCAGCAGCTTACTCGCTGGGGGCTTATACGAGCAGTACTTC.

The rearrangement uses TRBV27 and TRBJ2-2; 13 positions agree with TRBD2. Germline-derived CDR1 and CDR2 are MNHEY and SMNVEV (reference sequence). CDR3 length equals 19 residues. V lost 4 bases and J lost 6; bases outside the gene matches: 14. The CDR3 DNA sequence: TGTGCCAGCAGTTCTCCGGGACTAGCGGGAAGGTTCGTCGCCGGGGAGCTGTTTTTT. Protein: CASSSPGLAGRFVAGELFF.

This rearrangement joins TRBV11-2 to TRBJ2-3; D perhaps matches TRBD1 (5 bases). Per germline, CDR1 SGHAT and CDR2 FQNNGV. The CDR3 loop spans 14 amino acids. Trimming stripped 2 bases from V and 2 bases from J, with 8 bases between. The CDR3 DNA reads TGTGCCAGCAGCTTATCAGGGTACACAGATACGCAGTATTTT. Encoded protein: CASSLSGYTDTQYF.

The chain employs TRBV5-6 and TRBJ1-5; 8 nucleotides agree with TRBD1. CDR3 size: 17 residues. Trimming cost V 2 bases and J 2 bases; bases outside gene matches: 9. The germline gives CDR1 SGHDT, CDR2 YYEEEE. CDR3 coding DNA: TGTGCCAGCAGCTTCCGGACAGGGAATATGGGCAATCAGCCCCAGCATTTT. Protein: CASSFRTGNMGNQPQHF.

The chain joins TRBV28 to TRBJ2-7, with D maybe TRBD1 (6 bases). CDR3 length: 16 amino acids. Per the germline V gene, CDR1 is MDHEN and CDR2 is SYDVKM. Trimming stripped 5 bases from V and 6 bases from J, with 23 bases between. CDR3 amino acids: CASSTYTQGRLREQYF. CDR3 DNA: TGTGCCAGCAGTACTTACACACAGGGTCGTCTACGCGAGCAGTACTTC.

The gene calls are TRBV28 and TRBJ2-7, with D perhaps TRBD2 (5 bases). The germline V gene has CDR1 MDHEN and CDR2 SYDVKM. V shed 6 bases and J shed 6 bases, with 12 bases lying between them. The CDR3 has 12 amino acids. CDR3 DNA: TGTGCCAGCAGCTACGGGGAAGCCGAGCAGTACTTC. Its translation is CASSYGEAEQYF.

The V gene is TRBV5-6, the J gene TRBJ1-4; 7 bases map to TRBD1. Germline CDR1 is SGHDT and CDR2 is YYEEEE. CDR3 size: 17 residues. V lost 6 bases, J lost 1 base, and 12 bases stayed unmatched. The CDR3 here is CASTRKNRGLTNEKLFF. In nucleotides, the CDR3 is TGTGCCAGCACCCGAAAAAACAGGGGACTAACTAATGAAAAACTGTTTTTT.

The genes are TRBV19 and TRBJ2-7; maybe TRBD1 (5 bases). Germline V CDR1 and CDR2: LNHDA, SQIVND (reference sequence). The CDR3 totals 12 residues. Trimming left V 5 bases short and J 5 bases short, with 10 bases between. The CDR3 DNA is TGTGCCAGTAGTGTCGACAGCAACGAGCAGTACTTC. This encodes CASSVDSNEQYF.

Here the CDR3 DNA reads TGTGCCATCAAAGTAGCGGGGGGGTACAATGAGCAGTTCTTC. Translating it yields CAIKVAGGYNEQFF. J is TRBJ2-1 and V is TRBV6-1; TRBD2 aligns across 11 bases. Per germline, CDR1 MNHNS and CDR2 SASEGT. V lost 10 bases to trimming and J lost 4 bases; unmatched junction nucleotides: 6. The CDR3 consists of 14 residues.